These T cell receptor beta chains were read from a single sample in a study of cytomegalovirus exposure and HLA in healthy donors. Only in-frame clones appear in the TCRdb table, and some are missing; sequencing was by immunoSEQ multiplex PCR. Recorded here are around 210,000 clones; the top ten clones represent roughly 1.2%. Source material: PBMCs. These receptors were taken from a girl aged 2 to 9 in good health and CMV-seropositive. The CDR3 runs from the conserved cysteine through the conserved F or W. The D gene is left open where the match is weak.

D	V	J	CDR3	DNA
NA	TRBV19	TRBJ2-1	CASSIGGNEQFF	TGTGCCAGTAGTATAGGAGGCAATGAGCAGTTCTTC
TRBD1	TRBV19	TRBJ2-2	CAIQGQGQGNTGELFF	TGTGCTATCCAAGGCCAGGGACAGGGGAACACCGGGGAGCTGTTTTTT
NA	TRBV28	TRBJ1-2	CASSLLGNYGYTF	TGTGCCAGCAGTTTACTCGGTAACTATGGCTACACCTTC
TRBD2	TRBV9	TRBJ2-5	CASSPSGVWETQYF	TGTGCCAGCAGCCCTAGCGGGGTTTGGGAGACCCAGTACTTC
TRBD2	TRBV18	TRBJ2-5	CASSPGTSLEETQYF	TGTGCCAGCTCACCCGGGACTAGCCTTGAAGAGACCCAGTACTTC
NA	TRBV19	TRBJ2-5	CASSVRDETQYF	TGTGCCAGTAGTGTCAGGGATGAGACCCAGTACTTC
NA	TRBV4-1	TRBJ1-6	CASSRPDTNNSPLHF	TGCGCCAGCAGCCGCCCGGACACGAATAATTCACCCCTCCACTTT
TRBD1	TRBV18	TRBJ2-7	CASSPSDRYEQYF	TGTGCCAGCTCACCTTCGGACAGGTACGAGCAGTACTTC
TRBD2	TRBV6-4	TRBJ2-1	CASSDSPSGDNEQFF	TGTGCCAGCAGTGACTCGCCTAGCGGGGACAATGAGCAGTTCTTC
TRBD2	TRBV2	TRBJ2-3	CASSGLAGVVDTQYF	TGTGCCAGCAGTGGACTAGCGGGAGTTGTAGATACGCAGTATTTT
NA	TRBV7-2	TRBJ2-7	CASSPRAFPYEQYF	TGTGCCAGCAGCCCCAGGGCTTTCCCCTACGAGCAGTACTTC
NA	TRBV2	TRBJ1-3	CASSEFGHIGNTIYF	TGTGCCAGCAGTGAATTTGGACATATTGGAAACACCATATATTTT
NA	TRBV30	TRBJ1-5	CAWSGAGELRPQHF	TGTGCCTGGAGTGGTGCAGGGGAGTTGCGGCCCCAGCATTTT
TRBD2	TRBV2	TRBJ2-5	CASTVRTSGQETQYF	TGTGCCAGCACAGTAAGGACTAGCGGTCAAGAGACCCAGTACTTC
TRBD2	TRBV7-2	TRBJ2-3	CASTGGSADTQYF	TGTGCCAGCACGGGCGGGAGTGCAGATACGCAGTATTTT
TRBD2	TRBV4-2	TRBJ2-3	CASSQDPGGAYYTDTQYF	TGTGCCAGCAGCCAAGACCCGGGGGGGGCCTACTACACAGATACGCAGTATTTT
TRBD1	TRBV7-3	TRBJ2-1	CASSSPGTANEQFF	TGTGCCAGCAGCTCCCCCGGGACAGCAAATGAGCAGTTCTTC
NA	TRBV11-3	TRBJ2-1	CASSATGLEQFF	TGTGCCAGCAGCGCTACAGGCCTTGAGCAGTTCTTC
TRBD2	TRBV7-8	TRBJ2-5	CASSLGAGGEETQYF	TGTGCCAGCAGCTTAGGGGCGGGAGGAGAAGAGACCCAGTACTTC
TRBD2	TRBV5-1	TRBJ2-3	CASSSGLAGFTDTQYF	TGCGCCAGCAGCTCGGGACTAGCGGGATTCACAGATACGCAGTATTTT
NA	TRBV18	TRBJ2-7	CASSPPSRAGEQYF	TGTGCCAGCTCACCACCTTCAAGGGCGGGCGAGCAGTACTTC
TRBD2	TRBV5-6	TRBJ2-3	CASSLGLAGGPDTQYF	TGTGCCAGCAGCCTGGGACTAGCGGGAGGGCCAGATACGCAGTATTTT
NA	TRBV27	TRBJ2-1	CASSLSRVSYNEQFF	TGTGCCAGCAGTTTATCCAGGGTATCCTACAATGAGCAGTTCTTC
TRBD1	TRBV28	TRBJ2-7	CASTPSRDRASYEQYF	TGTGCCAGCACCCCTTCTCGGGACAGGGCCTCCTACGAGCAGTACTTC
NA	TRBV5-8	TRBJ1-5	CASSLTGHGQPQHF	TGTGCCAGCAGCTTGACAGGTCATGGGCAGCCCCAGCATTTT
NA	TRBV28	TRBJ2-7	CASRDQGNRYEQYF	TGTGCCAGCCGAGACCAGGGAAATCGGTACGAGCAGTACTTC
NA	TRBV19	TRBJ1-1	CASSIQPGGTEAFF	TGTGCCAGTAGTATTCAACCGGGGGGCACTGAAGCTTTCTTT
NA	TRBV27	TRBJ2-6	CASSQTSTGANVLTF	TGTGCCAGCAGTCAGACTAGTACCGGGGCCAACGTCCTGACTTTC
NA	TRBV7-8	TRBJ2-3	CASSPRGGGDTQYF	TGTGCCAGCAGCCCGAGGGGGGGCGGGGATACGCAGTATTTT
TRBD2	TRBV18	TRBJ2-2	CASSPHSAAGGPGELFF	TGTGCCAGCTCACCCCATTCAGCAGCGGGAGGGCCCGGGGAGCTGTTTTTT
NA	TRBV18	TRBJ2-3	CASSPPGPDTQYF	TGTGCCAGCTCACCCCCAGGGCCAGATACGCAGTATTTT
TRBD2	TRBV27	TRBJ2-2	CASSLRLAGGTGELFF	TGTGCCAGCAGTTTAAGACTAGCGGGAGGCACCGGGGAGCTGTTTTTT
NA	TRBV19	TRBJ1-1	CASSILDGAANTEAFF	TGTGCCAGTAGTATTCTTGATGGGGCAGCTAACACTGAAGCTTTCTTT
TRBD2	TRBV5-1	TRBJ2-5	CASSLFTSGSGETQYF	TGCGCCAGCAGCTTGTTTACTAGCGGGAGTGGCGAGACCCAGTACTTC
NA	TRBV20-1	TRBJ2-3	CSLADTQYF	TGCAGTCTAGCGGATACGCAGTATTTT
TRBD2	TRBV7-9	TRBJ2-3	CASSPLAGGPLIRTDTQYF	TGTGCCAGCAGCCCACTAGCGGGAGGGCCCCTAATTCGCACAGATACGCAGTATTTT
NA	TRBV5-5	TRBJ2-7	CASSSTRAFAYEQYF	TGTGCCAGCAGCAGTACTAGGGCCTTTGCCTACGAGCAGTACTTC
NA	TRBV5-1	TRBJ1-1	CASSLGPGLNTEAFF	TGCGCCAGCAGCTTGGGTCCGGGTCTCAACACTGAAGCTTTCTTT
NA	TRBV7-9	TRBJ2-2	CASSLEGELFF	TGTGCCAGCAGCTTGGAGGGGGAGCTGTTTTTT
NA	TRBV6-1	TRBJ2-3	CASTVGDAQYF	TGTGCCAGCACTGTGGGCGATGCGCAGTATTTT